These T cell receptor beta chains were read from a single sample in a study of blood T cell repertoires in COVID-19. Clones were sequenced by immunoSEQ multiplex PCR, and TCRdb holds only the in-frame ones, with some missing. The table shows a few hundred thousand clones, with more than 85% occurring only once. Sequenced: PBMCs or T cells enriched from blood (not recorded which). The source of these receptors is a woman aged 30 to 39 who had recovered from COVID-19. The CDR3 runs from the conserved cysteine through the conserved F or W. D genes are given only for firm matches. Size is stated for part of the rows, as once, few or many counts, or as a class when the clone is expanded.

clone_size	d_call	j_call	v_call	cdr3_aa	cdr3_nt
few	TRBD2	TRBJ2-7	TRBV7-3	CASSLLAGDGEQYF	TGTGCCAGCAGCTTACTAGCGGGAGACGGCGAGCAGTACTTC
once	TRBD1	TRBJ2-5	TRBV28	CASHPSGTGSQETQYF	TGTGCCAGCCACCCCTCCGGGACAGGGTCCCAAGAGACCCAGTACTTC
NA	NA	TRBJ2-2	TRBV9	CASSVVGTILAGELFF	TGTGCCAGCAGCGTAGTCGGGACAATCCTGGCCGGGGAGCTGTTTTTT
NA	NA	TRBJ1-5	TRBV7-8	CASSFHWGDQPQHF	TGTGCCAGCAGCTTCCATTGGGGGGATCAGCCCCAGCATTTT
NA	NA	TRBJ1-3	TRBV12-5	CASGSSGGNTIYF	TGTGCTAGTGGTTCCTCAGGGGGAAACACCATATATTTT
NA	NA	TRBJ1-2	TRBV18	CASSPYGENYGYTF	TGTGCCAGCTCACCATACGGGGAAAACTATGGCTACACCTTC
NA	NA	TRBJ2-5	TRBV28	CASSARLEETQYF	TGTGCCAGCAGTGCCCGACTAGAAGAGACCCAGTACTTC
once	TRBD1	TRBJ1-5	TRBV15	CATSRVRQGRQPQHF	TGTGCCACCAGCAGAGTGAGACAGGGACGGCAGCCCCAGCATTTT
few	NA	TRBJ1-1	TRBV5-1	CASSSQGMNTEAFF	TGCGCCAGCAGCTCGCAGGGGATGAACACTGAAGCTTTCTTT
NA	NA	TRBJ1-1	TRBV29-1	CSAGQRPDINTEAFF	TGCAGCGCAGGGCAAAGACCGGACATTAACACTGAAGCTTTCTTT
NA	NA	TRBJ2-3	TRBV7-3	CASSSPFGSSTDTQYF	TGTGCCAGCAGCTCCCCTTTTGGTAGCAGCACAGATACGCAGTATTTT
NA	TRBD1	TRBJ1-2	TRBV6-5	CASSYRDRAGYGYTF	TGTGCCAGCAGTTACCGGGACAGGGCCGGCTATGGCTACACCTTC
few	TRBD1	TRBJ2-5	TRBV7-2	CASSRQGETQYF	TGTGCCAGCAGCCGACAGGGTGAGACCCAGTACTTC
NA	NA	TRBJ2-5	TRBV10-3	CAISAYLQETQYF	TGTGCCATCAGTGCCTACCTCCAAGAGACCCAGTACTTC
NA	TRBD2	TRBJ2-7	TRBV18	CASSPTLGRGMHYEQYF	TGTGCCAGCTCACCCACCTTGGGGAGGGGTATGCACTACGAGCAGTACTTC
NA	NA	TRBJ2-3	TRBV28	CASSPFPRLRPITDTQYF	TGTGCCAGCAGCCCTTTCCCCCGACTACGCCCTATCACAGATACGCAGTATTTT
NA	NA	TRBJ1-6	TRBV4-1	CASSLDNSPLHF	TGCGCCAGCAGCCTAGATAATTCACCCCTCCACTTT
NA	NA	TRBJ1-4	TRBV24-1	CATSVAGGGKLFF	TGTGCCACCAGTGTGGCGGGGGGCGGAAAACTGTTTTTT
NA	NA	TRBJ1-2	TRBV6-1	CASSESWGRYGYTF	TGTGCCAGCAGTGAATCTTGGGGGCGGTATGGCTACACCTTC
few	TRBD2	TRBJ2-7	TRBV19	CASSIALAGLGHEQYF	TGTGCCAGTAGTATAGCACTAGCGGGGCTCGGGCACGAGCAGTACTTC
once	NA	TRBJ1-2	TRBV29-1	CSVGVAAGVTYGYTF	TGCAGCGTTGGGGTTGCGGCAGGGGTGACGTATGGCTACACCTTC
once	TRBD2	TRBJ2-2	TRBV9	CASSGSGGVSTGELFF	TGTGCCAGCAGCGGTAGCGGGGGGGTGAGCACCGGGGAGCTGTTTTTT
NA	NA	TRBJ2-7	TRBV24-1	CATSVGAGIDEQYF	TGTGCCACCAGTGTAGGGGCAGGGATCGACGAGCAGTACTTC
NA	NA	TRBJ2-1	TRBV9	CASSLNSNDEQFF	TGTGCCAGCAGCCTCAATAGCAACGATGAGCAGTTCTTC
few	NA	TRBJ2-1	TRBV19	CASNPGSSYNEQFF	TGTGCCAGTAACCCTGGGAGCTCCTACAATGAGCAGTTCTTC
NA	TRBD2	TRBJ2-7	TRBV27	CASSQSSGNPGEQYF	TGTGCCAGCAGCCAAAGTAGCGGGAACCCTGGCGAGCAGTACTTC
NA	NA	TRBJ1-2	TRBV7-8	CASSLQGQGTHGYTF	TGTGCCAGCAGCTTACAGGGGCAGGGGACCCATGGCTACACCTTC